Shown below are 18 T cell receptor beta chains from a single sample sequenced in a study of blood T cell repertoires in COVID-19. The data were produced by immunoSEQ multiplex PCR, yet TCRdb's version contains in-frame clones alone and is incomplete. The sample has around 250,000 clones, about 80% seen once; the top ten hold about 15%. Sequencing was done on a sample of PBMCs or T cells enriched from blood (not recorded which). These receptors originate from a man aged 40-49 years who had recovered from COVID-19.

CDR3 sequence: CASRKTGTAYEQYF. The CDR3, as DNA: TGTGCCAGCAGGAAGACAGGGACTGCCTACGAGCAGTACTTC. The genes are TRBV25-1 and TRBJ2-7, with a possible D match to TRBD1 (7 bases). The germline CDR1 and CDR2 sequences are MGHDK and SYGVNS. Trimming took 6 bases from V and 2 from J, leaving 14 bases between them. The CDR3 consists of 14 residues.

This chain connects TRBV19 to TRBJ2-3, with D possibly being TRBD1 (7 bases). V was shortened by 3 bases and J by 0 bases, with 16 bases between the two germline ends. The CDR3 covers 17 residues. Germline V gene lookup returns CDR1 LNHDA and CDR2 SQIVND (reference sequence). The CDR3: CASSIRLRGDSTDTQYF. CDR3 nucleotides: TGTGCCAGTAGTATTAGGCTCAGGGGGGACAGCACAGATACGCAGTATTTT.

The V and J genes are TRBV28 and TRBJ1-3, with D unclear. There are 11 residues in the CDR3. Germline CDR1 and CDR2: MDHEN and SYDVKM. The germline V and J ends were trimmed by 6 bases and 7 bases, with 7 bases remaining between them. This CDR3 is CASRAMNTIYF. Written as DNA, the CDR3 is TGTGCCAGCAGAGCCATGAACACCATATATTTT.

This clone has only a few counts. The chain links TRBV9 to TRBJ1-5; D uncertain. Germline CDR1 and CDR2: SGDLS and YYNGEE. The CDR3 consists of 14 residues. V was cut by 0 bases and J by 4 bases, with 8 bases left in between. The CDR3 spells CASSVGTGNQPQHF. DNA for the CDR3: TGTGCCAGCAGCGTAGGGACTGGTAATCAGCCCCAGCATTTT.

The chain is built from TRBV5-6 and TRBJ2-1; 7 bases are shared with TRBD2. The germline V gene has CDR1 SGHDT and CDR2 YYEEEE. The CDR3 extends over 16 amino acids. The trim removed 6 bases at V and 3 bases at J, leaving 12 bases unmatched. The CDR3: CASTLGDGTNYNEQFF. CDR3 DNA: TGTGCCAGCACCTTAGGAGACGGGACTAACTACAATGAGCAGTTCTTC.

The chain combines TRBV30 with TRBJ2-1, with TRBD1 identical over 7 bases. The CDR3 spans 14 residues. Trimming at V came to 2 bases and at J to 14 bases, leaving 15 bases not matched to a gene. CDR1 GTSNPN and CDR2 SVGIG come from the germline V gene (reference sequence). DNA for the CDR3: TGTGCCTGGAGTATAGGGCAGGGGGAGAAACGAGAGTTCTTC. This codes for CAWSIGQGEKREFF.

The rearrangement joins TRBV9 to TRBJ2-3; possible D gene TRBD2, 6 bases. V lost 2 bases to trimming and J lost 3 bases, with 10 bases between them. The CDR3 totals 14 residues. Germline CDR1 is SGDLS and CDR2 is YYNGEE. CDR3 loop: CASSVTGTTDTQYF. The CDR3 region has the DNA TGTGCCAGCAGCGTCACCGGGACTACAGATACGCAGTATTTT.

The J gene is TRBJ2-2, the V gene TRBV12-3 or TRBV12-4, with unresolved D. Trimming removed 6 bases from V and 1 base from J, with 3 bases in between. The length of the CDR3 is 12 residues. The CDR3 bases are TGTGCCAGCAGACAGAACACCGGGGAGCTGTTTTTT. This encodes CASRQNTGELFF.

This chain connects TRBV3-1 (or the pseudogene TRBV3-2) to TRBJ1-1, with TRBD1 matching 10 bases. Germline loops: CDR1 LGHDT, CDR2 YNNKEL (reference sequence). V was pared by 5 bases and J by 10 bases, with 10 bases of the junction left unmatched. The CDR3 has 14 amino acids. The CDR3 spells CASSMRQGAAAAFF. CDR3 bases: TGTGCCAGCAGCATGAGACAGGGGGCGGCCGCAGCTTTCTTT.

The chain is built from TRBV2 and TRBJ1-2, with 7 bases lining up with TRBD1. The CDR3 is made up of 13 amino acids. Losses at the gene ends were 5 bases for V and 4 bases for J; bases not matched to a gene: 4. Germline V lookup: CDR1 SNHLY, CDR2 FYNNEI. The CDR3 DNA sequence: TGTGCCAGCAGTAGGGGACAGACCTATGGCTACACCTTC. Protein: CASSRGQTYGYTF.

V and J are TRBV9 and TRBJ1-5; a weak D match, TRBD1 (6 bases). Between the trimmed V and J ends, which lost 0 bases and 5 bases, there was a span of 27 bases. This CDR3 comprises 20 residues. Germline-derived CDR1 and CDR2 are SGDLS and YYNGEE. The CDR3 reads CASSVASAGVSPFLDQPQHF. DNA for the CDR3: TGTGCCAGCAGCGTAGCTTCGGCAGGGGTATCCCCCTTTTTAGATCAGCCCCAGCATTTT.

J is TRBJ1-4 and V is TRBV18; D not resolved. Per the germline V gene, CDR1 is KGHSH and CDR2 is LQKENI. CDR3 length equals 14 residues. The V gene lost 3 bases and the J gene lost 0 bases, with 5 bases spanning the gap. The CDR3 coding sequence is TGTGCCAGCTCACCGGGAGCAACTAATGAAAAACTGTTTTTT. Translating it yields CASSPGATNEKLFF.

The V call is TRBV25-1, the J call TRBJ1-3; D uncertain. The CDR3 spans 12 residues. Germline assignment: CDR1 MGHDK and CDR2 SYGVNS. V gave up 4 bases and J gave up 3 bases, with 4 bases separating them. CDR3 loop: CASSVGGNTIYF. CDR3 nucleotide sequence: TGTGCCAGCAGTGTCGGTGGAAACACCATATATTTT. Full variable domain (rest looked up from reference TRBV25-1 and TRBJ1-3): EADIYQTPRYLVIGTGKKITLECSQTMGHDKMYWYQQDPGMELHLIHYSYGVNSTEKGDLSSESTVSRIRTEHFPLTLESARPSHTSQYLCASSVGGNTIYFGEGSWLTVV.

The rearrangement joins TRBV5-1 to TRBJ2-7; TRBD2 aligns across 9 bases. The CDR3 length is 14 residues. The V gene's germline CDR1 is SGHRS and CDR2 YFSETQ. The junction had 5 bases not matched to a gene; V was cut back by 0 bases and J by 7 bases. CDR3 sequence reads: CASSLASGTEEQYF. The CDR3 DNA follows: TGCGCCAGCAGCTTGGCTAGCGGGACGGAAGAGCAGTACTTC.

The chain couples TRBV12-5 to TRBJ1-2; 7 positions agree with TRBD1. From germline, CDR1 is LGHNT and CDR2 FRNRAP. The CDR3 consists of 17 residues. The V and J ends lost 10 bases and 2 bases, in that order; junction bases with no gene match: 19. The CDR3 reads CATRDSLQQGPNYGYTF. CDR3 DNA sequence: TGTGCTACAAGGGACTCCCTCCAACAGGGGCCCAACTATGGCTACACCTTC.

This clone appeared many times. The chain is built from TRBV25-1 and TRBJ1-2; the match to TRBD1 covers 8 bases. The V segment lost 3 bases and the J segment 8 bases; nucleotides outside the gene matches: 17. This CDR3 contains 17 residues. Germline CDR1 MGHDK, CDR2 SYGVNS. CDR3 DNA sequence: TGTGCCAGCAGTGAGGCCGGGACAGGAACCCTACGAAAAGGCTACACCTTC. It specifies CASSEAGTGTLRKGYTF.

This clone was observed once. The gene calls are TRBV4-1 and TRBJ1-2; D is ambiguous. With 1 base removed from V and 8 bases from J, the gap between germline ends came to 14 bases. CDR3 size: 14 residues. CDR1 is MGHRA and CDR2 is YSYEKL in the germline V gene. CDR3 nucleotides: TGCGCCAGCAGCCAAGCGACATCGGCACACGGCTACACCTTC. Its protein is CASSQATSAHGYTF.

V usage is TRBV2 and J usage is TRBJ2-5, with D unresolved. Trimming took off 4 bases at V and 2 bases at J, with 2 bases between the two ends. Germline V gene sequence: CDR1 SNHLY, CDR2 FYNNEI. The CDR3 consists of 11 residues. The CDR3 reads CASSAQETQYF. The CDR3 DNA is TGTGCCAGCAGTGCGCAAGAGACCCAGTACTTC.